This T cell receptor (beta chain) stems from a study of cytomegalovirus exposure and HLA in healthy donors. General observations from the study: In an earlier analysis, in 620 or so donors, most V segments appeared productive either ~90% or ~30% of the time.

About this clone: Its antigen is as yet unknown.

PCR used 60 Vbeta primers and 13 Jbeta primers. Repertoires were generated with immunoSEQ multiplex PCR, while TCRdb's copy carries only in-frame clones and drops some. The sample lists about 180,000 clones, 75% occurring once. The CDR3 is made up of 11 amino acids. Trimming removed 0 bases at V and 9 bases at J, with 6 bases between. CDR1 is SGDLS, CDR2 YYNGEE, per germline. The V and J genes are TRBV9 and TRBJ1-2; unclear D gene. The sample was PBMCs. The sequence came from a female donor in good health and CMV-seronegative. The CDR3 nucleotides are TGTGCCAGCAGCGTAGGTAATAGCTACACCTTC. Encoded protein: CASSVGNSYTF.